This passage covers 2 T cell receptor beta chains from one sample sequenced in a study of metastatic and nonmetastatic thyroid tumors. TCRdb called clones again from the PCR reads with MiXCR. The table has over 15,000 clones, about 28% seen once. Thyroid surgery took place with no prior treatment in any patient. Source material: tumor tissue. These receptor sequences come from a female donor with papillary thyroid cancer or a benign thyroid nodule (not recorded which). Some clones in this sample may be carry-over from other donors' samples.

For this clone: Likely a read error: the CDR3 ends without its conserved phenylalanine or tryptophan. The chain combines TRBV12-3 or TRBV12-4 with TRBJ1-2, with 9 bases fitting TRBD1. There are 12 residues in the CDR3. V gave up 8 bases and J gave up 4 bases; unmatched junction bases: 2. The DNA of the CDR3 is TGTGCCAGCGGACAGGGGATCTATGGCTACACCCTC. Translation gives CASGQGIYGYTL.

This chain uses TRBV20-1 with TRBJ2-5; possible D gene TRBD2, 5 bases. Germline CDR1 is DFQATT and CDR2 is SNEGSKA (reference sequence). The CDR3 is 11 amino acids. Trimming removed 3 bases from V and 8 bases from J, with 10 bases in between. The CDR3 protein is CSASGKYTQYF. CDR3 sequence (DNA): TGCAGTGCTAGCGGGAAATATACCCAGTACTTC.